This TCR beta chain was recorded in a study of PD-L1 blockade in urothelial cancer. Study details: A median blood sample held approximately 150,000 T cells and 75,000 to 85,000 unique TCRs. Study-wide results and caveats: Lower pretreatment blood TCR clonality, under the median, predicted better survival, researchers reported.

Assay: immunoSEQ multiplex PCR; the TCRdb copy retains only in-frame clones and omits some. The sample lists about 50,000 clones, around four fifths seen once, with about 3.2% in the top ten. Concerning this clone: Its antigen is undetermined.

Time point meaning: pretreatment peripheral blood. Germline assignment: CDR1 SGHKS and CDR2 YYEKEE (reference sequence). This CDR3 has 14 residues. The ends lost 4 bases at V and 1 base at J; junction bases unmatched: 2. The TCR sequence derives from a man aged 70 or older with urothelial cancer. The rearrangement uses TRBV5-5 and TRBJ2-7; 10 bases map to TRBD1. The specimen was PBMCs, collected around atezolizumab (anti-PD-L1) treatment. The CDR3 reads CASSQGQGSYEQYF. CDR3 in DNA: TGTGCCAGCAGCCAGGGACAGGGGTCCTACGAGCAGTACTTC. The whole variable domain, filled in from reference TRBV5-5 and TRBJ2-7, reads DAGVTQSPTHLIKTRGQQVTLRCSPISGHKSVSWYQQVLGQGPQFIFQYYEKEERGRGNFPDRFSARQFPNYSSELNVNALLLGDSALYLCASSQGQGSYEQYFGPGTRLTVT.